Listed here are 27 T cell receptor beta chains from one sample, sequenced in a study of patients and donors after allogeneic stem cell transplantation. TCRdb called the RT-PCR reads again in MiXCR, with one record for every CDR3 protein. The sample shows about 200,000 distinct CDR3 sequences, around two fifths of them seen only once. Sequencing used blood, either unsorted or a sorted T cell fraction (not recorded which). Source of these receptors: a human donor who was either an allogeneic HSCT recipient or a stem cell or donor lymphocyte infusion donor (not recorded which). It is not recorded whose cells these are; they may come from a transplant donor.

The chain employs TRBV25-1 and TRBJ2-1; 7 bases align to TRBD1. The CDR3 sequence is 18 residues long. The V gene end was trimmed by 2 bases and the J gene end by 0 bases; junction bases not matched to a gene: 10. The germline V gene encodes CDR1 MGHDK and CDR2 SYGVNS. Here the CDR3 DNA reads TGTGCCAGCAGTGAACTTCCCCTCCAGGGGGTCTCCTACAATGAGCAGTTCTTC. Its translation is CASSELPLQGVSYNEQFF. The entire variable domain, with the rest obtained from reference TRBV25-1 and TRBJ2-1, is as follows: EADIYQTPRYLVIGTGKKITLECSQTMGHDKMYWYQQDPGMELHLIHYSYGVNSTEKGDLSSESTVSRIRTEHFPLTLESARPSHTSQYLCASSELPLQGVSYNEQFFGPGTRLTVL.

This clonotype was found a few times. The chain uses TRBV6-5 and TRBJ1-6; no clear D gene. CDR1 MNHEY and CDR2 SVGAGI come from the germline V gene. The V and J ends lost 2 bases and 8 bases respectively, with 10 bases between them. The CDR3 is 14 residues long. In nucleotides, the CDR3 is TGTGCCAGCAGTTACCAAAGGATCCATTCACCCCTCCACTTT. It encodes CASSYQRIHSPLHF.

The CDR3 protein is CASSLGLRRITDTQYF. The CDR3 DNA follows: TGTGCCAGCAGCTTAGGCTTGCGGCGTATCACAGATACGCAGTATTTT. The genes are TRBV7-2 and TRBJ2-3, with D unresolved. In germline, CDR1 is SGHTA, CDR2 FQGNSA. The CDR3 runs 16 residues. Deletions cut 1 base from V and 2 bases from J, with 13 bases between.

The V and J genes are TRBV10-3 and TRBJ1-2, with 9 nucleotides matching TRBD1. CDR1 ENHRY and CDR2 SYGVKD come from the germline V gene. With 8 bases clipped from V and 6 bases from J, the junction kept 7 bases outside the gene matches. The CDR3 runs to 13 residues. CDR3 coding DNA: TGTGCCATCCAAGTGAACAGGGGGCATGGCTACACCTTC. Translated, it gives CAIQVNRGHGYTF.

This clonotype has a single count. This chain connects TRBV9 to TRBJ2-5; D is unclear. V dropped 0 bases and J dropped 4 bases, with 10 bases sitting between them. The V gene's germline CDR1 is SGDLS and CDR2 YYNGEE. The CDR3 extends over 14 amino acids. CDR3 bases: TGTGCCAGCAGCGTAGGGGCGCGATTAGAGACCCAGTACTTC. Translating gives CASSVGARLETQYF.

This rearrangement joins TRBV27 to TRBJ1-2, with D possibly TRBD1 on 6 matching bases. The V gene's germline CDR1 is MNHEY and CDR2 SMNVEV (reference sequence). The CDR3 is 13 residues long. V dropped 10 bases and J dropped 4 bases, with 16 bases sitting between them. The CDR3 DNA sequence: TGTGCCACCCGGGGGGCGGTTGGCTATGGCTACACCTTC. This encodes CATRGAVGYGYTF.

The table lists this clonotype with a few counts. The chain links TRBV5-5 to TRBJ1-1; D is ambiguous. The CDR3 covers 14 residues. Looked up from germline, CDR1 is SGHKS and CDR2 is YYEKEE (reference sequence). The V end was cut by 2 bases, the J end by 1 base, with 9 bases between. CDR3 bases: TGTGCCAGCAGCTTCTATTACGGGAACACTGAAGCTTTCTTT. Encoded protein: CASSFYYGNTEAFF.

Worth noting for this clonotype: An end of the junction differs from the germline gene, which may be a read error. The V gene is TRBV7-2, the J gene TRBJ2-1; tentatively, D is TRBD1 or TRBD2 (5 bases each). CDR1 SGHTA and CDR2 FQGNSA come from the germline V gene. CDR3 length: 14 amino acids. The CDR3 sequence: CASSPPGLYNEHFF. Written as DNA, the CDR3 is TGTGCCAGCAGCCCCCCGGGGCTGTACAATGAGCACTTCTTC. Using reference TRBV7-2 and TRBJ2-1 for the parts outside the CDR3, the full variable domain is GAGVSQSPSNKVTEKGKDVELRCDPISGHTALYWYRQSLGQGLEFLIYFQGNSAPDKSGLPSDRFSAERTGGSVSTLTIQRTQQEDSAVYLCASSPPGLYNEHFFGPGTRLTVL.

This clonotype was seen only a few times. The J gene is TRBJ2-2, the V gene TRBV5-6, with 7 positions matching TRBD1. The trim removed 2 bases at V and 4 bases at J, leaving 2 bases unmatched. The CDR3 covers 14 residues. Germline lookup yields CDR1 SGHDT and CDR2 YYEEEE. The CDR3 loop reads CASSFSGGTGELFF. In DNA, the CDR3 is TGTGCCAGCAGCTTTTCAGGGGGCACCGGGGAGCTGTTTTTT.

The V call is TRBV20-1, the J call TRBJ1-2; maybe TRBD1 (5 bases). This CDR3 contains 14 residues. CDR1 and CDR2 from the germline V gene are DFQATT and SNEGSKA (reference sequence). V lost 6 bases to trimming and J lost 2 bases, with 16 bases between them. CDR3 amino acids: CSAARVRGNYGYTF. The CDR3, as DNA: TGCAGTGCAGCCAGGGTTCGGGGCAACTATGGCTACACCTTC.

The gene calls are TRBV4-2 and TRBJ1-5, with a weak D call TRBD1 (5 bases). Germline CDR1 and CDR2: LGHNA and YNFKEQ. The length of the CDR3 is 15 residues. Trimming took 0 bases from V and 3 from J, leaving 9 bases between them. The CDR3 sequence is CASSQDTGPNQPQHF. Written as DNA, the CDR3 is TGTGCCAGCAGCCAAGATACAGGCCCCAATCAGCCCCAGCATTTT.

Points on this clonotype: It is unclear where the CDR3 begins or ends on the DNA, so no DNA is shown, and the CDR3 is as TCRdb lists it. V and J are TRBV4-1 and TRBJ2-7; the table gives TRBD1 as D, unverified against the DNA. The CDR3 numbers 14 amino acids, ends counted. Germline V CDR1 and CDR2: MGHRA, YSYEKL. CDR3 region: CASSQGPFGAEQYF.

V gene TRBV25-1 combines with J gene TRBJ2-5; 11 bases are shared with TRBD2. Germline-derived CDR1 and CDR2 are MGHDK and SYGVNS. The CDR3 covers 15 residues. V trimming: 9 bases; J trimming: 5 bases; junction bases outside the gene matches: 11. CDR3 sequence (DNA): TGTGCCAGTTCAAAGACTAGCGGGGTATCGGAGACCCAGTACTTC. As protein: CASSKTSGVSETQYF.

The chain has TRBV29-1 and TRBJ2-5, with D unresolved. The germline V gene has CDR1 SQVTM and CDR2 ANQGSEA. This CDR3 has 12 amino acids. Between the trimmed V and J ends, which lost 3 bases and 1 base, there was a span of 6 bases. CDR3 region: CSVDRSQETQYF. The CDR3 DNA reads TGCAGCGTTGACAGGAGCCAAGAGACCCAGTACTTC. Variable domain in full (rest from reference TRBV29-1 and TRBJ2-5): SAVISQKPSRDICQRGTSLTIQCQVDSQVTMMFWYRQQPGQSLTLIATANQGSEATYESGFVIDKFPISRPNLTFSTLTVSNMSPEDSSIYLCSVDRSQETQYFGPGTRLLVL.

In nucleotides, the CDR3 is TGTGCCGATGCCATTCCCGACTACGAGCAGTACTTC. Translation gives CADAIPDYEQYF. J is TRBJ2-7 and V is TRBV27; no firm D call. The length of the CDR3 is 12 residues. Trimming took off 11 bases at V and 3 bases at J, with 14 bases between the two ends. Germline CDR1 MNHEY, CDR2 SMNVEV (reference sequence).

The J gene is TRBJ2-7, the V gene TRBV10-3; a possible D gene is TRBD2 (6 bases). Germline CDR1 and CDR2: ENHRY and SYGVKD. Trimming removed 4 bases from V and 3 bases from J, with 13 bases in between. There are 14 residues in the CDR3. The CDR3 DNA is TGTGCCATCAGTGTAGGAGGGAAAGGCTACGAGCAGTACTTC. Protein: CAISVGGKGYEQYF.

The genes are TRBV12-3 or TRBV12-4 and TRBJ2-2, with D uncertain. The CDR3 consists of 17 residues. V was clipped by 5 bases and J by 0 bases, with 16 bases between them. CDR3 amino acids: CASSLSSGLSNTGELFF. DNA for the CDR3: TGTGCCAGCAGTCTTTCATCGGGCCTATCGAACACCGGGGAGCTGTTTTTT.

CDR3 amino acids: CASSPRGGGTNPLHF. The CDR3, as DNA: TGCGCCAGCAGCCCCCGCGGAGGTGGTACTAATCCCCTCCACTTT. The rearrangement joins TRBV5-1 to TRBJ1-6, with no clear D. The CDR3 totals 15 residues. Per germline, CDR1 SGHRS and CDR2 YFSETQ. V lost 4 bases and J 13 bases, leaving 21 bases between the germline ends.

V usage is TRBV2 and J usage is TRBJ1-4, with 11 bases matching TRBD1. The CDR3 has 13 residues. The germline CDR1 and CDR2 sequences are SNHLY and FYNNEI. Losses at the gene ends were 11 bases for V and 8 bases for J; bases not matched to a gene: 7. The chain's CDR3 is CAGERDRGEKLFF. CDR3 in DNA: TGTGCCGGGGAACGGGACAGGGGGGAAAAACTGTTTTTT.

The V gene is TRBV2, the J gene TRBJ1-2; TRBD1 is a possible D gene (6 bases). The CDR3 is made up of 14 amino acids. V lost 3 bases, J lost 4 bases, and 12 bases lay in between. Germline loops: CDR1 SNHLY, CDR2 FYNNEI. CDR3 protein: CASSERGPGYGYTF. CDR3 coding DNA: TGTGCCAGCAGTGAGCGGGGGCCTGGCTATGGCTACACCTTC.

This clonotype was picked up many times. This sequence joins TRBV20-1 and TRBJ1-5, with D hard to call. The germline V gene has CDR1 DFQATT and CDR2 SNEGSKA (reference sequence). The V and J ends lost 1 base and 7 bases respectively, with 8 bases between them. CDR3 size: 12 residues. In nucleotides, the CDR3 is TGCAGTGCTAGAGTCGACGGGCAGCCCCAGCATTTT. It encodes CSARVDGQPQHF.

In this sample, this clonotype turned up a few times. V is TRBV15 and J is TRBJ1-3; a possible D gene is TRBD1 (5 bases). The ends were cut back, 0 bases at V and 0 bases at J, with 15 bases in the middle. Germline lookup yields CDR1 LNHNV and CDR2 YYDKDF (reference sequence). This CDR3 spans 18 amino acids. This CDR3 reads CATSRDLDSRISGNTIYF. The CDR3 DNA follows: TGTGCCACCAGCAGAGATCTCGACAGCCGAATCTCTGGAAACACCATATATTTT.

This chain uses TRBV28 with TRBJ1-3; D is possibly TRBD1 (6 bases). CDR3 length equals 16 residues. CDR1 is MDHEN, CDR2 SYDVKM, per germline. Trimming left V 2 bases short and J 7 bases short, with 18 bases between. CDR3 sequence reads: CASSLLLIGTRNTIYF. CDR3 nucleotide sequence: TGTGCCAGCAGTTTACTGTTGATAGGGACACGGAACACCATATATTTT. The full variable domain, with the rest looked up from reference TRBV28 and TRBJ1-3, is DVKVTQSSRYLVKRTGEKVFLECVQDMDHENMFWYRQDPGLGLRLIYFSYDVKMKEKGDIPEGYSVSREKKERFSLILESASTNQTSMYLCASSLLLIGTRNTIYFGEGSWLTVV.

The rearrangement uses TRBV5-1 and TRBJ1-3, with unresolved D. Per the germline V gene, CDR1 is SGHRS and CDR2 is YFSETQ. Trimming took 0 bases from V and 4 from J, leaving 8 bases between them. This CDR3 contains 14 residues. The CDR3 bases are TGCGCCAGCAGCTTGGGGGATTTCGGAAACACCATATATTTT. This gives the protein CASSLGDFGNTIYF. The full variable domain, its missing parts supplied by reference TRBV5-1 and TRBJ1-3, is KAGVTQTPRYLIKTRGQQVTLSCSPISGHRSVSWYQQTPGQGLQFLFEYFSETQRNKGNFPGRFSGRQFSNSRSEMNVSTLELGDSALYLCASSLGDFGNTIYFGEGSWLTVV.

This clonotype was seen only once. V is TRBV5-1 and J is TRBJ2-5; 10 bases fit TRBD2. The CDR3 spans 15 residues. Germline-derived CDR1 and CDR2 are SGHRS and YFSETQ. J lost 5 bases, V lost 3 bases, and 7 bases had no gene match. CDR3 nucleotides: TGCGCCAGCAGCTCCACCGGGACTAGCGCGGAGACCCAGTACTTC. Translating it yields CASSSTGTSAETQYF.

The CDR3 DNA sequence: TGCGCCAGCAGCTTCGGACCTAATGTGAATTCACCCCTCCACTTT. It is translated as CASSFGPNVNSPLHF. V usage is TRBV5-1 and J usage is TRBJ1-6; no firm D call. V lost 2 bases and J lost 7, with 13 bases in between. Germline V gene sequence: CDR1 SGHRS, CDR2 YFSETQ. CDR3 length: 15 amino acids.

This sequence joins TRBV20-1 and TRBJ1-4; unclear D gene. V was clipped by 0 bases and J by 10 bases, with 12 bases between them. Per germline, CDR1 DFQATT and CDR2 SNEGSKA (reference sequence). CDR3 length equals 13 residues. CDR3 bases: TGCAGTGCTAGAGATCTGGCCGCTGGAAAACTGTTTTTT. Encoded protein: CSARDLAAGKLFF.